This note documents a single T cell receptor (beta chain) sequence. What it binds is unknown. The data derive from a study of T cell responses to AZD1222 COVID-19 vaccine. For the study at large: Analyses pooled second doses at about 4 or about 12 weeks.

General study results and limits: Donors were mostly white British, more females; clonal diversity possibly underestimated.

TCRdb's table, derived via immunoSEQ multiplex PCR, lists solely in-frame clones and lacks some. The sample shows some 130,000 clones, around 90% of them seen only once. Losses at the gene ends were 5 bases for V and 2 bases for J; bases not matched to a gene: 2. CDR1 and CDR2 (germline): MDHEN, SYDVKM. The CDR3 is 14 amino acids. The input for sequencing was peripheral blood, taken on day 0 of AZD1222 vaccination. The source of this sequence is an adult in good health. The V call is TRBV28, the J call TRBJ1-4, with TRBD1 identical over 7 bases. The CDR3 nucleotides read TGTGCCAGCAGTGGGACAGTTACTAATGAAAAACTGTTTTTT. This sequence encodes CASSGTVTNEKLFF.